A selection of T cell receptor beta chains follows, all from one sample in a study of cytomegalovirus exposure and HLA in healthy donors. The assay was immunoSEQ multiplex PCR, and TCRdb's table has in-frame clones only and misses some. The data contain fewer than 200,000 clones, around 80% of them singletons. The sample taken for sequencing was PBMCs. The receptors were sampled from a woman aged 40 to 50 in good health and CMV-seronegative. Each CDR3 is given with its conserved first and last residue. The D gene is left open where the match is weak. A clone size is listed for some rows: how often the clone was seen (once, few, many), or a class if it is expanded.

V	J	size	D	CDR3	DNA
TRBV7-2	TRBJ2-5	-	TRBD2	CASSLGGGETQYF	TGTGCCAGCAGCTTAGGGGGAGGGGAGACCCAGTACTTC
TRBV25-1	TRBJ2-7	-	TRBD2	CASSEFRGGSYEQYF	TGTGCCAGCAGTGAATTTCGGGGGGGCTCCTACGAGCAGTACTTC
TRBV7-2	TRBJ1-2	-	TRBD1	CASSRRTGPNLYGYTF	TGTGCCAGCAGCCGGAGGACAGGACCGAACCTCTATGGCTACACCTTC
TRBV27	TRBJ1-6	-	-	CASSLGRDSPLHF	TGTGCCAGCAGTTTAGGCAGGGATTCACCCCTCCACTTT
TRBV10-3	TRBJ2-2	-	TRBD2	CAIWEGANTGELFF	TGTGCCATCTGGGAGGGCGCGAACACCGGGGAGCTGTTTTTT
TRBV6-1	TRBJ2-1	-	-	CASSERGYNEQFF	TGTGCCAGCAGTGAAAGGGGATACAATGAGCAGTTCTTC
TRBV5-6	TRBJ1-6	-	TRBD1	CASSYNIGTGNSPLHF	TGTGCCAGCAGCTATAATATCGGGACAGGCAATTCACCCCTCCACTTT
TRBV27	TRBJ1-6	-	TRBD1	CASGRTGPAPLHF	TGTGCCAGCGGGCGGACAGGGCCAGCACCCCTCCACTTT
TRBV6-1	TRBJ2-1	few	TRBD2	CASSEGLLAGAGGYNEQFF	TGTGCCAGCAGTGAAGGGCTCCTCGCGGGGGCGGGGGGGTACAATGAGCAGTTCTTC
TRBV5-6	TRBJ2-3	once	-	CASSPGVGTDTQYF	TGTGCCAGCAGCCCGGGGGTGGGCACAGATACGCAGTATTTT
TRBV5-4	TRBJ2-7	-	-	CASSFNNYEQYF	TGTGCCAGCAGCTTTAACAACTACGAGCAGTACTTC
TRBV7-8	TRBJ1-2	-	TRBD1	CASSDRGSYGYTF	TGTGCCAGCAGTGACAGGGGTAGCTATGGCTACACCTTC
TRBV2	TRBJ2-1	-	TRBD2	CASRGTSNGEQFF	TGTGCCAGCAGGGGGACTAGCAACGGTGAGCAGTTCTTC
TRBV14	TRBJ1-1	-	TRBD1	CASSPPGQYFMNTEAFF	TGTGCCAGCAGCCCCCCGGGACAGTATTTCATGAACACTGAAGCTTTCTTT
TRBV5-6	TRBJ1-1	-	-	CASSLQLGRTEAFF	TGTGCCAGCAGCTTGCAACTGGGGAGGACTGAAGCTTTCTTT
TRBV5-1	TRBJ1-1	-	TRBD1	CASSRGQGARDTEAFF	TGCGCCAGCAGCCGGGGACAGGGGGCGCGGGACACTGAAGCTTTCTTT
TRBV4-3	TRBJ2-6	-	TRBD1	CASSQLTGLSSGANVLTF	TGCGCCAGCAGCCAACTGACAGGGTTAAGCTCTGGGGCCAACGTCCTGACTTTC
TRBV14	TRBJ2-1	few	-	CASSQERYNEQFF	TGTGCCAGCAGCCAAGAACGGTACAATGAGCAGTTCTTC
TRBV5-1	TRBJ2-1	once	TRBD2	CASESGGPGEQFF	TGCGCCAGCGAGTCGGGGGGGCCGGGGGAGCAGTTCTTC
TRBV30	TRBJ2-1	-	TRBD2	CAWSPHTSGSEQFF	TGTGCCTGGAGTCCTCATACTAGCGGGAGTGAGCAGTTCTTC
TRBV5-1	TRBJ1-2	few	-	CASSPPDRSAYGYTF	TGCGCCAGCAGCCCGCCCGACAGATCAGCCTATGGCTACACCTTC
TRBV6-1	TRBJ2-1	few	TRBD2	CASSDRLAETYNEQFF	TGTGCCAGCAGTGATCGACTAGCGGAAACCTACAATGAGCAGTTCTTC
TRBV5-4	TRBJ2-5	-	TRBD2	CASSRGTSGKTQYF	TGTGCCAGCAGCCGCGGGACTAGCGGGAAGACCCAGTACTTC
TRBV5-6	TRBJ1-1	-	-	CASSVWTAANTEAFF	TGTGCCAGCAGCGTATGGACAGCAGCGAACACTGAAGCTTTCTTT
TRBV30	TRBJ1-5	-	TRBD1	CAWSGQGAGRSNQPQHF	TGTGCCTGGAGTGGACAGGGGGCAGGTCGGAGCAATCAGCCCCAGCATTTT
TRBV7-9	TRBJ1-1	few	TRBD1	CASSSSGGRTEAFF	TGTGCCAGCAGCTCCTCAGGGGGAAGAACTGAAGCTTTCTTT
TRBV28	TRBJ2-7	-	TRBD1	CASSMTGANSYEQYF	TGTGCCAGCAGTATGACAGGGGCCAACTCCTACGAGCAGTACTTC
TRBV7-6	TRBJ2-5	-	TRBD1	CASSGTVQETQYF	TGTGCCAGCAGCGGGACAGTTCAAGAGACCCAGTACTTC
TRBV4-1	TRBJ2-5	-	-	CASSQVRGETQYF	TGCGCCAGCAGCCAAGTTCGGGGAGAGACCCAGTACTTC
TRBV4-1	TRBJ2-4	-	-	CASSPQQLAKNIQYF	TGCGCCAGCAGCCCTCAACAGCTAGCCAAAAACATTCAGTACTTC
TRBV9	TRBJ2-2	once	TRBD2	CASSGGRASGELFF	TGTGCCAGCAGCGGCGGGAGGGCCTCCGGGGAGCTGTTTTTT
TRBV11-3	TRBJ2-5	-	-	CASSFPPPRQETQYF	TGTGCCAGCAGCTTTCCTCCACCTAGGCAAGAGACCCAGTACTTC
TRBV6-1	TRBJ1-5	few	-	CASSENLRQSNQPQHF	TGTGCCAGCAGTGAAAATCTGAGACAGTCAAATCAGCCCCAGCATTTT
TRBV5-1	TRBJ1-1	few	-	CASRAGRGGEAFF	TGCGCCAGCAGGGCGGGCAGAGGGGGTGAAGCTTTCTTT
TRBV5-1	TRBJ2-7	-	-	CASSSGGQSSYEQYF	TGCGCCAGCAGCAGTGGGGGACAAAGCTCCTACGAGCAGTACTTC
TRBV27	TRBJ2-5	-	TRBD1	CASSLTPTGGHQETQYF	TGTGCCAGCAGTTTAACACCGACAGGGGGACACCAAGAGACCCAGTACTTC
TRBV4-1	TRBJ2-7	-	-	CASSPRTLLGTYEQYF	TGCGCCAGCAGCCCCCGGACCCTTCTAGGGACTTACGAGCAGTACTTC
TRBV28	TRBJ1-1	few	-	CASTIATGGNTEAFF	TGTGCCAGCACCATCGCGACAGGAGGGAACACTGAAGCTTTCTTT
TRBV9	TRBJ1-1	-	-	CASSVVPSSTRNTEAFF	TGTGCCAGCAGCGTAGTACCCTCTAGCACGCGGAACACTGAAGCTTTCTTT
TRBV7-2	TRBJ2-7	-	-	CASSTLRAPYEQYF	TGTGCCAGCAGCACCCTTAGAGCTCCTTACGAGCAGTACTTC
TRBV5-1	TRBJ2-1	-	TRBD1	CASSLGQGPRVHDSEQFF	TGCGCCAGCAGCTTGGGACAGGGCCCTAGGGTGCATGATTCTGAGCAGTTCTTC
TRBV6-5	TRBJ2-7	-	TRBD1	CVSSYVPGGLNEQYF	TGTGTCAGCAGTTACGTCCCAGGGGGCCTGAACGAGCAGTACTTC
TRBV2	TRBJ2-7	-	-	CASRGHPPEQYF	TGTGCCAGCAGGGGACACCCCCCGGAGCAGTACTTC
TRBV9	TRBJ1-3	-	-	CASSVEPGATGNTIYF	TGTGCCAGCAGCGTAGAGCCGGGAGCGACCGGAAACACCATATATTTT
TRBV7-3	TRBJ1-1	-	-	CASSQQTGTEAFF	TGTGCCAGCAGCCAACAAACGGGCACTGAAGCTTTCTTT
TRBV6-5	TRBJ2-7	-	-	CASGERALYEQYF	TGTGCCAGCGGGGAGAGGGCTCTCTACGAGCAGTACTTC
TRBV5-5	TRBJ1-2	-	TRBD1	CASSLTGAFGYTF	TGTGCCAGCAGCCTGACAGGGGCTTTCGGCTACACCTTC
TRBV19	TRBJ2-2	-	TRBD1	CASSTLQGVNTGELFF	TGTGCCAGTAGTACCCTACAGGGGGTGAACACCGGGGAGCTGTTTTTT
TRBV18	TRBJ1-3	few	-	CASSSLQGVHTIYF	TGTGCCAGCTCATCTTTACAGGGTGTCCACACCATATATTTT
TRBV11-3	TRBJ2-5	once	-	CASSRQPQTAVETQYF	TGTGCCAGCAGCCGACAGCCACAAACTGCGGTAGAGACCCAGTACTTC
TRBV7-6	TRBJ1-5	-	-	CASSLDLNSNQPQHF	TGTGCCAGCAGCTTAGATTTAAATAGCAATCAGCCCCAGCATTTT
TRBV7-2	TRBJ2-7	-	TRBD2	CASSSLAGGPGEQYF	TGTGCCAGCAGCTCGTTAGCGGGAGGGCCCGGCGAGCAGTACTTC
TRBV7-2	TRBJ1-5	-	-	CASSLDWSGRQPQHF	TGTGCCAGCAGCTTAGATTGGTCAGGGCGACAGCCCCAGCATTTT
TRBV5-1	TRBJ1-1	many	-	CASSLGTGMNTEAFF	TGCGCCAGCAGCTTGGGGACGGGGATGAACACTGAAGCTTTCTTT